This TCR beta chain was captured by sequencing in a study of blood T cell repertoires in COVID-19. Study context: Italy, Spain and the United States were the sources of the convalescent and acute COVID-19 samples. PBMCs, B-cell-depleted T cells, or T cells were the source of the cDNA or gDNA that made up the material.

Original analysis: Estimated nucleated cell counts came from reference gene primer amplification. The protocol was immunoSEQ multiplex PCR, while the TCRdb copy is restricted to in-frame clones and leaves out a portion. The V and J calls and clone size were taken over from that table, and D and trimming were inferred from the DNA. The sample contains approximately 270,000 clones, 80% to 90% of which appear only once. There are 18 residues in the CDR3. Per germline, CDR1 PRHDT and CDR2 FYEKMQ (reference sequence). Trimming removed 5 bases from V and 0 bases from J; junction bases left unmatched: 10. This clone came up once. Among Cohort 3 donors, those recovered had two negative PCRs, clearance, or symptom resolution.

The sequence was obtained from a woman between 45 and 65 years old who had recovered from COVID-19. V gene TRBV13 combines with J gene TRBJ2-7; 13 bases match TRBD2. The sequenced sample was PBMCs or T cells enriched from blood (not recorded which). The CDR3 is CASSLLGTSGVHSYEQYF. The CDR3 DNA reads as TGTGCCAGCAGCCTCCTCGGGACTAGCGGGGTCCACTCCTACGAGCAGTACTTC.